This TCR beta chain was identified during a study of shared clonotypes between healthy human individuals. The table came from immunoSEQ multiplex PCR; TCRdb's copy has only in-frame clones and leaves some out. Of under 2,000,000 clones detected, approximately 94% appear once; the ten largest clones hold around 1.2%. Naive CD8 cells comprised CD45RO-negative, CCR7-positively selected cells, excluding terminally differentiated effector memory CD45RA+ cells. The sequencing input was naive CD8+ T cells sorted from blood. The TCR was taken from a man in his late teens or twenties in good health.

CDR3 region: CASSWASGTANEQYF. CDR3 coding DNA: TGTGCCAGCAGCTGGGCCTCCGGGACAGCCAACGAGCAGTACTTC. The chain couples TRBV5-4 to TRBJ2-7; 7 positions match TRBD1. The germline gives CDR1 SGHNT, CDR2 YYREEE (reference sequence). The V and J ends lost 3 bases and 5 bases, in that order; junction bases with no gene match: 11. The CDR3 totals 15 residues.